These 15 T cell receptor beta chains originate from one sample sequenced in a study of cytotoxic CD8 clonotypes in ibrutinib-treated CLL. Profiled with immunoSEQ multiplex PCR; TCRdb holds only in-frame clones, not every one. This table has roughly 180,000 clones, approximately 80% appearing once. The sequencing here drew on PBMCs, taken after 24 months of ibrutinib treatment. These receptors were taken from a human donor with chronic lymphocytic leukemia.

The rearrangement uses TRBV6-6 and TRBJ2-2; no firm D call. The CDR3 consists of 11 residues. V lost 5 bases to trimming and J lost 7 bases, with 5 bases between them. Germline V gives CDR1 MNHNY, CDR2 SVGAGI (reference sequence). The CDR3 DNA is TGTGCCAGCAGTAGTGGCGGGGAGCTGTTTTTT. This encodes CASSSGGELFF.

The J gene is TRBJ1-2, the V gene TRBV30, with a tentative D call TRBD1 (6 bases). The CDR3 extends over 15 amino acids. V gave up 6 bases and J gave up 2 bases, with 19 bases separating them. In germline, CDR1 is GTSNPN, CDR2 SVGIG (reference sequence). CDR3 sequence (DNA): TGTGCCTGCGTTAGGGACAAGATGTTAAACTATGGCTACACCTTC. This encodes CACVRDKMLNYGYTF.

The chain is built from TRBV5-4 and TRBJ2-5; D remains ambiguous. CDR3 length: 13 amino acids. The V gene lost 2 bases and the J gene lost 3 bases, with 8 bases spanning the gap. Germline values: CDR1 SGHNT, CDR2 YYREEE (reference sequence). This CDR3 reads CASSLTAEETQYF. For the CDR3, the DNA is TGTGCCAGCAGCTTAACGGCGGAAGAGACCCAGTACTTC. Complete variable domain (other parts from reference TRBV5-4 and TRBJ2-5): ETGVTQSPTHLIKTRGQQVTLRCSSQSGHNTVSWYQQALGQGPQFIFQYYREEENGRGNFPPRFSGLQFPNYSSELNVNALELDDSALYLCASSLTAEETQYFGPGTRLLVL.

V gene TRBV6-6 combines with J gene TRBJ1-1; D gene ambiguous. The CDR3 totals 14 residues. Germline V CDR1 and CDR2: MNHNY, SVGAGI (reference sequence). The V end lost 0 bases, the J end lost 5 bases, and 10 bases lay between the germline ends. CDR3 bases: TGTGCCAGCAGTTACTCGATAGGATTTACTGAAGCTTTCTTT. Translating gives CASSYSIGFTEAFF.

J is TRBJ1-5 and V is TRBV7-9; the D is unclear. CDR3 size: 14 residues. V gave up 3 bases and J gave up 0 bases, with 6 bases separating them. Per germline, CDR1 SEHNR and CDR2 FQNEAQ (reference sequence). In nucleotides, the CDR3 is TGTGCCAGCAGCTTGGGAAATAGCAATCAGCCCCAGCATTTT. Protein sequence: CASSLGNSNQPQHF.

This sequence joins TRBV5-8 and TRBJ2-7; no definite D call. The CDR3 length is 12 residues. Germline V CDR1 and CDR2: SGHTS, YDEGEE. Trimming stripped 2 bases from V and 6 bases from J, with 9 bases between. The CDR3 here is CASSFYAGEQYF. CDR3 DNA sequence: TGTGCCAGCAGCTTCTATGCAGGCGAGCAGTACTTC.

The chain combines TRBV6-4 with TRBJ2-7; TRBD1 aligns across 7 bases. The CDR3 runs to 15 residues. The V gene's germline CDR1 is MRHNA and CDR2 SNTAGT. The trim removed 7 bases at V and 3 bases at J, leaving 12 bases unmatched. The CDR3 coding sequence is TGTGCCAGCAACAATAGGACAGGCGAACACTACGAGCAGTACTTC. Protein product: CASNNRTGEHYEQYF.

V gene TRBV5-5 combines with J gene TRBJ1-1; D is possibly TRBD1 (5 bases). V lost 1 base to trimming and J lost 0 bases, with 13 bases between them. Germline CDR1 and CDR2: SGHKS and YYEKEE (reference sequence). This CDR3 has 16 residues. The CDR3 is CASSLNGGAMNTEAFF. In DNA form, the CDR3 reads TGTGCCAGCAGCTTGAATGGAGGGGCTATGAACACTGAAGCTTTCTTT.

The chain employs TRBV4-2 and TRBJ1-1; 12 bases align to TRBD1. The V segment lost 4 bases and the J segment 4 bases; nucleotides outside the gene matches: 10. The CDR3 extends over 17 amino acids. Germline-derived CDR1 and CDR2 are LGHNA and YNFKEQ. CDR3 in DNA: TGTGCCAGCAGCCGCCGGGACAGGGGGCTGGTGGGCACTGAAGCTTTCTTT. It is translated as CASSRRDRGLVGTEAFF.

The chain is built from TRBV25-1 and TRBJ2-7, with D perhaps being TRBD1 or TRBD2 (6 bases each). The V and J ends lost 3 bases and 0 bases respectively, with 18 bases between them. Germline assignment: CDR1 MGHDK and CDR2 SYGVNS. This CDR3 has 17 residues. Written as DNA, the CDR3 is TGTGCCAGCAGTGACCCCTCGATGGGGGGCAGCTCCTACGAGCAGTACTTC. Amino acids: CASSDPSMGGSSYEQYF.

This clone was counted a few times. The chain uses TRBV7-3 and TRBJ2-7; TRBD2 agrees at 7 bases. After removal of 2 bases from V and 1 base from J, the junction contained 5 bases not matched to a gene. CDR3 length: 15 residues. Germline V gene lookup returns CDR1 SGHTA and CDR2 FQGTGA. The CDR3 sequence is CASSLESGNSYEQYF. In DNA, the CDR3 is TGTGCCAGCAGCTTAGAAAGCGGGAATTCCTACGAGCAGTACTTC. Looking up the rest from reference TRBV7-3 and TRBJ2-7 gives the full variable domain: GAGVSQTPSNKVTEKGKYVELRCDPISGHTALYWYRQSLGQGPEFLIYFQGTGAADDSGLPNDRFFAVRPEGSVSTLKIQRTERGDSAVYLCASSLESGNSYEQYFGPGTRLTVT.

The CDR3 spells CASSDVLVWRGADQETQYF. The CDR3 region has the DNA TGTGCCAGCAGTGACGTTTTGGTTTGGAGGGGGGCCGACCAAGAGACCCAGTACTTC. The chain carries TRBV6-4 and TRBJ2-5, with D perhaps given as TRBD1 or TRBD2 (6 bases each). CDR1 MRHNA and CDR2 SNTAGT come from the germline V gene. The V gene lost 2 bases and the J gene lost 0 bases, with 22 bases spanning the gap. The CDR3 totals 19 residues.

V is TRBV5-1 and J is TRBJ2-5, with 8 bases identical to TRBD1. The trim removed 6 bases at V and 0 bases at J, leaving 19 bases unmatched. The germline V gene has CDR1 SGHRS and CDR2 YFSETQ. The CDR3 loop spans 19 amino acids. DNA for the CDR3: TGCGCCAGCACCACAGTTTTGACAGGGGCGATAAAGTACCAAGAGACCCAGTACTTC. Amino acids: CASTTVLTGAIKYQETQYF.

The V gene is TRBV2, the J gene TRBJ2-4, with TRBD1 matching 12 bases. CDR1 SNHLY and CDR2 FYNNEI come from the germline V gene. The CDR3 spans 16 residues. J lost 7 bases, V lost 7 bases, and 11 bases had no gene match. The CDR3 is CASTRDRGLEWNIQYF. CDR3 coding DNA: TGTGCCAGCACCCGGGACAGGGGGCTCGAATGGAACATTCAGTACTTC. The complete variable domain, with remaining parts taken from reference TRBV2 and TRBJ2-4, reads EPEVTQTPSHQVTQMGQEVILRCVPISNHLYFYWYRQILGQKVEFLVSFYNNEISEKSEIFDDQFSVERPDGSNFTLKIRSTKLEDSAMYFCASTRDRGLEWNIQYFGAGTRLSVL.

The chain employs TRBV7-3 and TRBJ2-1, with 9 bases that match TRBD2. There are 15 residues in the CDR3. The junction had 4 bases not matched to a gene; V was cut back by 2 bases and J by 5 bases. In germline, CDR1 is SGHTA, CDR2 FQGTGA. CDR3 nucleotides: TGTGCCAGCAGCTTAGATAGCGGGAGACACAATGAGCAGTTCTTC. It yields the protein CASSLDSGRHNEQFF.